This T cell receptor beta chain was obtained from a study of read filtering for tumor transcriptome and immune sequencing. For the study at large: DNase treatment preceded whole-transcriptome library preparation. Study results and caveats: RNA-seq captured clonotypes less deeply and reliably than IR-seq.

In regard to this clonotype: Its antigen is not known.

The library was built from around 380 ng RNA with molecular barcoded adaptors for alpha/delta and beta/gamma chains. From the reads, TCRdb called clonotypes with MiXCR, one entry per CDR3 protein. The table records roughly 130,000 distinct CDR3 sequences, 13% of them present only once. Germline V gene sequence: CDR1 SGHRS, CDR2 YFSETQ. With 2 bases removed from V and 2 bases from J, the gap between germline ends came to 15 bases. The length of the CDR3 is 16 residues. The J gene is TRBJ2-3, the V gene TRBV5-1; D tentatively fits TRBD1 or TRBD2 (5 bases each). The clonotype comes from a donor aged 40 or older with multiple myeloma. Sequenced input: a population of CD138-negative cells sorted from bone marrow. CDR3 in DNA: TGCGCCAGCAGCTTCTACCGGGGCAGAGACACAGATACGCAGTATTTT. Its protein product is CASSFYRGRDTDTQYF.